The 18 T cell receptor beta chains reported below all come from one sample, sequenced in a study of blood T cell repertoires in COVID-19 (dated by TCRdb to 2020 to 2022). The receptor library was made with the immunoSEQ multiplex PCR assay. Held by TCRdb, this immuneACCESS table contains in-frame sequences only and omits some clones. Under half of the omission traces to an unresolved V gene where checked; the cause of the rest is unknown. A total of over 600,000 clones appear in this sample, 85% to 90% of them only once. The ten largest clones add up to over 0.2% of the sample. Sequencing was performed on peripheral blood. These receptors were collected from a woman aged 18-29 years with acute or convalescent COVID-19.

The CDR3 here is CAPDRDRGIYEQYF. CDR3 coding DNA: TGTGCCCCTGATAGGGACAGGGGGATCTACGAGCAGTACTTC. This chain links TRBV6-5 with TRBJ2-7; 11 positions match TRBD1. CDR3 size: 14 residues. Germline V gives CDR1 MNHEY, CDR2 SVGAGI. The V gene end was trimmed by 11 bases and the J gene end by 3 bases; junction bases not matched to a gene: 9.

The V call is TRBV19, the J call TRBJ1-1; possibly TRBD1 for D (6 bases). Deletions cut 9 bases from V and 1 base from J, with 12 bases between. Germline-derived CDR1 and CDR2 are LNHDA and SQIVND (reference sequence). The CDR3 has 13 amino acids. This CDR3 is CASHRAGNTEAFF. The CDR3 nucleotides are TGTGCCAGCCACAGGGCGGGGAACACTGAAGCTTTCTTT.

This clone was seen once. The chain carries TRBV10-3 and TRBJ1-5; no clear D. V was shortened by 3 bases and J by 0 bases, with 6 bases between the two germline ends. The germline gives CDR1 ENHRY, CDR2 SYGVKD. The CDR3 is 14 amino acids. CDR3 sequence: CAISDTTSNQPQHF. DNA of the CDR3: TGTGCCATCAGTGATACAACTAGCAATCAGCCCCAGCATTTT.

The rearrangement uses TRBV9 and TRBJ2-3, with TRBD2 identical over 8 bases. CDR3 length: 14 amino acids. J was trimmed by 4 bases and V by 7 bases; bases with no gene match: 8. CDR1 SGDLS and CDR2 YYNGEE come from the germline V gene. The CDR3 DNA is TGTGCCAGCGGAAAATCGGGGGGGTCAGATACGCAGTATTTT. Amino acid sequence: CASGKSGGSDTQYF.

This clone has more than one count but fewer than ten. This chain joins TRBV19 and TRBJ1-5; 9 bases match TRBD1. Unmatched junction bases numbered 11, after V lost 4 bases and J lost 10 bases. The CDR3 loop spans 15 amino acids. CDR1 and CDR2 from the germline V gene are LNHDA and SQIVND (reference sequence). In nucleotides, the CDR3 is TGTGCCAGTAGTAATACAGGGACAGGGTCCGACCCCCAGCATTTT. Translating gives CASSNTGTGSDPQHF. The full variable domain, in which reference TRBV19 and TRBJ1-5 provide the parts outside the CDR3, is DGGITQSPKYLFRKEGQNVTLSCEQNLNHDAMYWYRQDPGQGLRLIYYSQIVNDFQKGDIAEGYSVSREKKESFPLTVTSAQKNPTAFYLCASSNTGTGSDPQHFGDGTRLSIL.

The chain carries TRBV7-8 and TRBJ2-5, with D possibly matching TRBD1 (6 bases). The ends were cut back, 1 base at V and 5 bases at J, with 11 bases in the middle. There are 14 residues in the CDR3. Germline V lookup: CDR1 SGHVS, CDR2 FQNEAQ. In nucleotides, the CDR3 is TGTGCCAGCAGCTTAGTAGGGGGAAGGGAGACCCAGTACTTC. Protein sequence: CASSLVGGRETQYF.

The genes are TRBV15 and TRBJ2-7, with 8 positions matching TRBD2. Germline CDR1 and CDR2: LNHNV and YYDKDF (reference sequence). CDR3 size: 16 residues. J lost 6 bases, V lost 3 bases, and 13 bases had no gene match. In DNA, the CDR3 is TGTGCCACCAGCAGTTCCCGACTAAGCGGGGGATTCGAGCAGTACTTC. Its translation: CATSSSRLSGGFEQYF.

The rearrangement links TRBV18 to TRBJ1-1, with D uncertain. CDR1 is KGHSH and CDR2 is LQKENI in the germline V gene. The CDR3 runs 17 residues. The V gene lost 0 bases and the J gene lost 5 bases, with 19 bases spanning the gap. This chain's CDR3 is CASSPPVYLTGRTEAFF. For the CDR3, the DNA is TGTGCCAGCTCACCACCGGTGTATTTAACGGGGAGGACTGAAGCTTTCTTT.

The J gene is TRBJ1-1, the V gene TRBV5-1; no clear D. This CDR3 has 16 residues. Looked up from germline, CDR1 is SGHRS and CDR2 is YFSETQ. Trimming took 0 bases from V and 1 from J, leaving 13 bases between them. The CDR3 coding sequence is TGCGCCAGCAGCTTGGCGGCGGCCGCCCGGAACACTGAAGCTTTCTTT. Translating it yields CASSLAAAARNTEAFF.

The chain links TRBV7-9 to TRBJ1-2; TRBD1 matches 9 bases. CDR1 SEHNR and CDR2 FQNEAQ come from the germline V gene (reference sequence). After removal of 5 bases from V and 9 bases from J, the junction contained 10 bases not matched to a gene. The CDR3 consists of 14 residues. CDR3 DNA: TGTGCCAGCAGCCAAATGGGGGACAGGGATCGCTACACCTTC. It encodes CASSQMGDRDRYTF.

This clone showed up just once. V gene TRBV29-1 combines with J gene TRBJ2-7, with a tentative D call TRBD1 (5 bases). Germline V gives CDR1 SQVTM, CDR2 ANQGSEA. The CDR3 contains 13 residues. Trimming stripped 2 bases from V and 3 bases from J, with 11 bases between. The CDR3 sequence: CSVEWQGIYEQYF. In DNA form, the CDR3 reads TGCAGCGTTGAATGGCAGGGCATCTACGAGCAGTACTTC.

V gene TRBV2 combines with J gene TRBJ2-1; D call uncertain. CDR3 size: 13 residues. Trimming left V 7 bases short and J 5 bases short, with 12 bases between. The germline V gene has CDR1 SNHLY and CDR2 FYNNEI. The DNA for the CDR3 is TGTGCCAGCAAGGCCCCCGGAGACAATGAGCAGTTCTTC. It is translated as CASKAPGDNEQFF. The full variable domain, its missing parts supplied by reference TRBV2 and TRBJ2-1, is EPEVTQTPSHQVTQMGQEVILRCVPISNHLYFYWYRQILGQKVEFLVSFYNNEISEKSEIFDDQFSVERPDGSNFTLKIRSTKLEDSAMYFCASKAPGDNEQFFGPGTRLTVL.

The chain employs TRBV10-3 and TRBJ1-3; TRBD1 might be the D (6 bases). The CDR3 totals 15 residues. The V end lost 4 bases, the J end lost 1 base, and 11 bases lay between the germline ends. CDR1 and CDR2 from the germline V gene are ENHRY and SYGVKD. The CDR3 loop reads CAISGQALSGNTIYF. For the CDR3, the DNA is TGTGCCATCAGTGGACAGGCCCTTTCTGGAAACACCATATATTTT.

The rearrangement joins TRBV27 to TRBJ1-2; D gene uncertain. The CDR3 runs 13 residues. The V gene's germline CDR1 is MNHEY and CDR2 SMNVEV (reference sequence). V shed 6 bases and J shed 1 base, with 9 bases lying between them. The CDR3 bases are TGTGCCAGCAGCGTACAGATTAACTATGGCTACACCTTC. This gives the protein CASSVQINYGYTF.

The chain combines TRBV27 with TRBJ1-1; D may be TRBD1 (5 bases). The V and J ends lost 4 bases and 3 bases respectively, with 15 bases between them. CDR1 and CDR2 (germline): MNHEY, SMNVEV (reference sequence). The CDR3 length is 15 residues. In DNA, the CDR3 is TGTGCCAGCAGTTCCCCGCGGGGGGTTGACACTGAAGCTTTCTTT. As protein: CASSSPRGVDTEAFF.

V and J are TRBV5-1 and TRBJ2-2; D possibly corresponds to TRBD1 (6 bases). V gave up 4 bases and J gave up 1 base, with 11 bases separating them. Germline values: CDR1 SGHRS, CDR2 YFSETQ. The CDR3 totals 15 residues. The CDR3 nucleotides are TGCGCCAGCAGCAAGGGACAAATGAACACCGGGGAGCTGTTTTTT. Protein: CASSKGQMNTGELFF.

The chain uses TRBV27 and TRBJ1-6; D gene unclear. V was trimmed by 6 bases and J by 0 bases, leaving 9 bases between them. Germline V gene sequence: CDR1 MNHEY, CDR2 SMNVEV (reference sequence). The CDR3 sequence is 15 residues long. The CDR3 sequence is CASRLEGSYNSPLHF. The CDR3, as DNA: TGTGCCAGCAGATTAGAGGGCTCCTATAATTCACCCCTCCACTTT.

V gene TRBV7-9 combines with J gene TRBJ1-4, with 7 bases fitting TRBD1. With V trimmed by 4 bases and J by 5 bases, 7 bases remained unmatched. There are 15 residues in the CDR3. Germline CDR1 SEHNR, CDR2 FQNEAQ (reference sequence). CDR3 DNA sequence: TGTGCCAGCAGCTCTCCGGGACAGCCCAATGAAAAACTGTTTTTT. It specifies CASSSPGQPNEKLFF. Full variable domain (rest looked up from reference TRBV7-9 and TRBJ1-4): DTGVSQNPRHKITKRGQNVTFRCDPISEHNRLYWYRQTLGQGPEFLTYFQNEAQLEKSRLLSDRFSAERPKGSFSTLEIQRTEQGDSAMYLCASSSPGQPNEKLFFGSGTQLSVL.